A selection of T cell receptor beta chains follows, all from one sample in a study of molecular identifiers for immune sequencing clone quantification. TCRdb re-derived calls from the PCR reads in MiXCR, one entry per CDR3 protein. This sample yields approximately 63,000 distinct CDR3 sequences, of which under 20% are seen a single time; over 1.1% belongs to the top ten. What was sequenced was naive CD8+ T cells from blood, with Jurkat cell RNA spiked in. The receptors stem from a human donor in good health. Some libraries in this study had Jurkat cell RNA spiked in. The CDR3 runs from the conserved cysteine through the conserved F or W. Fields, in order: D gene, V gene, J gene, clone size, CDR3 protein, CDR3 DNA. The D gene is left open where the match is weak. Only some rows state a clone size, as once, few, many or a class for expanded clones.

TRBD1	TRBV6-2/TRBV6-3	TRBJ1-2	.	CASSPRTGGFLYGYTF	TGTGCCAGCAGCCCGAGGACAGGGGGGTTCCTCTATGGCTACACCTTC
TRBD2	TRBV4-1	TRBJ2-5	many	CASSLMTSGPQETQYF	TGCGCCAGCAGCCTTATGACTAGCGGGCCCCAAGAGACCCAGTACTTC
.	TRBV27	TRBJ2-3	many	CASSLYSADTQYF	TGTGCCAGCAGTTTATATAGCGCAGATACGCAGTATTTT
.	TRBV19	TRBJ1-2	many	CASSLGRNGYGYTF	TGTGCCAGTAGCCTGGGGCGGAATGGCTATGGCTACACCTTC
.	TRBV24-1	TRBJ2-1	few	CATSDDFQHPRAQSNEQFF	TGTGCCACCAGTGACGACTTCCAACATCCTAGGGCCCAGTCCAATGAGCAGTTCTTC
TRBD1	TRBV13	TRBJ2-1	many	CASSFGQENYNEQFF	TGTGCCAGCAGCTTTGGACAGGAGAACTACAATGAGCAGTTCTTC
.	TRBV19	TRBJ1-1	.	CASSITAGAAFF	TGTGCCAGTAGTATTACGGCAGGGGCGGCTTTCTTT
.	TRBV12-3/TRBV12-4	TRBJ2-7	many	CASSSTRYEQYF	TGTGCCAGCAGTTCCACACGTTACGAGCAGTACTTC
TRBD2	TRBV27	TRBJ2-7	few	CASSSKTGTSGRDPYEQYF	TGTGCCAGCAGTTCAAAAACCGGGACTAGCGGGAGGGATCCCTACGAGCAGTACTTC
TRBD2	TRBV12-3/TRBV12-4	TRBJ2-1	.	CASSGSGRPYNEQFF	TGTGCCAGCAGTGGGAGCGGGAGACCTTACAATGAGCAGTTCTTC
TRBD2	TRBV7-7	TRBJ2-5	.	CASSSQLVGGKTETQYF	TGTGCTAGCAGCTCCCAATTAGTGGGAGGGAAAACTGAGACCCAGTACTTC
.	TRBV7-9	TRBJ2-7	many	CASSLGGEGAAYEQYF	TGTGCCAGCAGCTTAGGAGGAGAAGGGGCGGCCTACGAGCAGTACTTC
.	TRBV10-3	TRBJ1-5	many	CAIRVEGDSNQPQHF	TGTGCCATCAGGGTGGAAGGGGATAGCAATCAGCCCCAGCATTTT
TRBD2	TRBV6-1	TRBJ2-7	.	CASSEIVSGEPYEQYF	TGTGCCAGCAGTGAAATAGTTAGCGGGGAACCCTACGAGCAGTACTTC
TRBD2	TRBV7-6	TRBJ2-2	many	CASSLPLASTGELFF	TGTGCCAGCAGCTTACCACTAGCGAGCACCGGGGAGCTGTTTTTT
.	TRBV27	TRBJ2-3	many	CASSLNPTISTDTQYF	TGTGCCAGCAGTTTGAATCCTACCATTAGCACAGATACGCAGTATTTT
.	TRBV9	TRBJ1-1	few	CVSSAWSGNTEAFF	TGTGTCAGCAGCGCTTGGTCTGGGAACACTGAAGCTTTCTTT
TRBD1	TRBV9	TRBJ2-2	.	CASSPYRGGAVRRVTGELFF	TGTGCCAGCAGCCCTTACCGAGGGGGCGCGGTGCGTCGGGTCACCGGGGAGCTGTTTTTT
.	TRBV4-2	TRBJ2-5	many	CASSQVDWRPPAGEETQYF	TGTGCCAGCAGCCAAGTAGATTGGCGACCACCCGCTGGGGAAGAGACCCAGTACTTC
TRBD2	TRBV7-2	TRBJ2-5	many	CASSEGTSQWTQYF	TGTGCCAGCAGCGAAGGGACTAGTCAGTGGACCCAGTACTTC
.	TRBV4-1	TRBJ1-1	many	CASSQNTEAFF	TGCGCCAGCAGCCAGAACACTGAAGCTTTCTTT
TRBD2	TRBV29-1	TRBJ2-3	medium-sized	CSVEERLAATDTQYF	TGCAGCGTTGAAGAAAGACTAGCGGCCACAGATACGCAGTATTTT
TRBD1	TRBV15	TRBJ2-3	many	CATSTGQGTDTQYF	TGTGCCACCAGCACAGGACAGGGCACAGATACGCAGTATTTT
TRBD2	TRBV18	TRBJ2-1	many	CASQLTGLAGNEQFF	TGTGCCAGCCAGCTCACTGGACTAGCGGGTAATGAGCAGTTCTTC
TRBD2	TRBV24-1	TRBJ2-1	many	CATSGRYYNEQFF	TGTGCCACCAGCGGGAGGTACTACAATGAGCAGTTCTTC
TRBD2	TRBV6-6	TRBJ2-6	many	CASWGAGAGGANVLTF	TGTGCCAGCTGGGGAGCGGGAGCTGGTGGGGCCAACGTCCTGACTTTC
.	TRBV20-1	TRBJ1-5	many	CSARIGESPNQPQHF	TGCAGTGCTAGAATCGGGGAGTCGCCCAATCAGCCCCAGCATTTT
TRBD1	TRBV7-9	TRBJ2-7	many	CASSLQGAWEQYF	TGTGCCAGCAGCTTACAGGGGGCCTGGGAGCAGTACTTC
.	TRBV4-1	TRBJ2-3	many	CASSLAGRAGDTQYF	TGCGCCAGCAGCCTTGCTGGGCGAGCTGGGGATACGCAGTATTTT
.	TRBV10-2	TRBJ2-7	many	CASRSGAGVLEQYF	TGCGCCAGCAGATCGGGGGCCGGGGTGCTCGAGCAGTACTTC
TRBD2	TRBV4-1	TRBJ2-2	many	CASSLGLAGAGELFF	TGCGCCAGCAGCCTCGGACTAGCGGGGGCCGGGGAGCTGTTTTTT
TRBD2	TRBV7-9	TRBJ2-1	many	CASSGLAGDTYNEQFF	TGTGCCAGCAGCGGACTAGCGGGAGACACCTACAATGAGCAGTTCTTC
TRBD1	TRBV7-9	TRBJ2-3	many	CASTDRGFIGTDTQYF	TGTGCCAGCACCGACAGGGGGTTTATCGGTACAGATACGCAGTATTTT